These T cell receptor beta chains were read from a single sample in a study of cytomegalovirus exposure and HLA in healthy donors. The table came from immunoSEQ multiplex PCR; TCRdb's copy has only in-frame clones and leaves some out. The sample yields 100,000 to 150,000 clones, of which the top ten take up 1.5% to 2%. The sample taken for sequencing was PBMCs. The receptors shown here come from a woman aged 40 to 50 in good health and CMV-seropositive. CDR3s include the opening cysteine and the closing phenylalanine or tryptophan. Each record gives: J gene, V gene, D gene, CDR3 DNA, CDR3 protein. D genes are given only for firm matches.

TRBJ1-4,TRBV19,.,TGTGCCAGTAGTCCCGACATGGGGGGTCGTGAAAAACTGTTTTTT,CASSPDMGGREKLFF
TRBJ1-3,TRBV9,.,TGTGCCAGCAGCCCGAGGGGGACGGACGGCTCCTCTGGAAACACCATATATTTT,CASSPRGTDGSSGNTIYF
TRBJ2-2,TRBV29-1,.,TGCAGCGTTCCTTCGGACCCCGGACAAGGGGAGCTGTTTTTT,CSVPSDPGQGELFF
TRBJ1-1,TRBV28,TRBD1,TGTGCCAGCAGAGCAATCCGGGACAGGGAACCTGAAGCTTTCTTT,CASRAIRDREPEAFF
TRBJ2-7,TRBV6-5,TRBD1,TGTGCCAGCAGTTACCTCGGGACAGGGAAAAACGAGCAGTACTTC,CASSYLGTGKNEQYF
TRBJ2-7,TRBV29-1,TRBD2,TGCAGCGTTGAAGACCCTAGCGGGGGACCTTCCTACGAGCAGTACTTC,CSVEDPSGGPSYEQYF
TRBJ1-1,TRBV6-5,.,TGTGCCAGCAGTTATCTTTCGGGAGGGGGGAACACTGAAGCTTTCTTT,CASSYLSGGGNTEAFF
TRBJ2-7,TRBV9,.,TGTGCCAGCAGCGTAGTAGCAGGGCCCATCAACGAGCAGTACTTC,CASSVVAGPINEQYF
TRBJ2-7,TRBV18,TRBD1,TGTGCCAGCTCACCCCCGGGACAGGGGGCTCTCGAGCAGTACTTC,CASSPPGQGALEQYF
TRBJ1-2,TRBV7-9,TRBD1,TGTGCCAGCAGCTTATCCCAGGGGGCGATCTATGGCTACACCTTC,CASSLSQGAIYGYTF
TRBJ2-1,TRBV6-5,TRBD2,TGTGCCAGCAGTATATCTAGCGGCTCCTACAATGAGCAGTTCTTC,CASSISSGSYNEQFF
TRBJ2-3,TRBV14,.,TGTGCCAGCAGATCGGACAGGGACTACCATACGCAGTATTTT,CASRSDRDYHTQYF
TRBJ2-5,TRBV6-1,.,TGTGCCAGCGTTACAGGGTTTGCCGCGGAGACCCAGTACTTC,CASVTGFAAETQYF
TRBJ1-5,TRBV5-3,.,TGTGCCAGAAGCTTCAGGCAGGGAGGCCAGCCCCAGCATTTT,CARSFRQGGQPQHF
TRBJ2-2,TRBV7-2,TRBD2,TGTGCCAGCAGCTTAACCACTAGCGGGACGGGGGAGCTGTTTTTT,CASSLTTSGTGELFF
TRBJ2-7,TRBV2,.,TGTGCCAGCAGCGTCAACCGGTTTGAGCAGTACTTC,CASSVNRFEQYF
TRBJ2-2,TRBV2,TRBD1,TGTGCCAGCAGTGAATTAATGACAGGGGTGGGAACCGGGGAGCTGTTTTTT,CASSELMTGVGTGELFF
TRBJ1-3,TRBV7-2,.,TGTGCCAGCAGCTTAAGGAGCGTCTCTGGAAACACCATATATTTT,CASSLRSVSGNTIYF
TRBJ1-5,TRBV6-6,.,TGTGCCAGCAGACAGGGAACAAGCAATCAGCCCCAGCATTTT,CASRQGTSNQPQHF
TRBJ2-7,TRBV7-2,TRBD2,TGTGCCAGCAGCTTAGTGTCTAGCGGACTCCCCTACGAGCAGTACTTC,CASSLVSSGLPYEQYF
TRBJ2-3,TRBV11-2,TRBD1,TGTGCCAGCAGCCATGGGACAGGGCGAGTAGATACGCAGTATTTT,CASSHGTGRVDTQYF
TRBJ1-1,TRBV28,.,TGTGCCAGCGGTCTGGGTGGACAGCTGAACACTGAAGCTTTCTTT,CASGLGGQLNTEAFF
TRBJ1-2,TRBV7-3,TRBD1,TGTGCCAGCAGCCCAGGACAGGGTCAGAATGGCTACACCTTC,CASSPGQGQNGYTF
TRBJ2-3,TRBV9,TRBD2,TGTGCCAGCAGCGTAGGAGCGGGAAGCACAGATACGCAGTATTTT,CASSVGAGSTDTQYF
TRBJ1-2,TRBV4-1,.,TGCGCCAGCAGCCCCCGAGCGAGGGGGTGGGGCTACACCTTC,CASSPRARGWGYTF
TRBJ2-7,TRBV2,TRBD1,TGTGCCAGCGGGACGTCGACAGGGGGCTACGAGCAGTACTTC,CASGTSTGGYEQYF
TRBJ2-1,TRBV5-4,.,TGTGCCTCCAATGGAATGACAGGTCAACGTGAGCAGTTCTTC,CASNGMTGQREQFF
TRBJ1-2,TRBV4-3,.,TGCGCCAGCAGCCCCCGGGGAGGGCTCGAAGGCTACACCTTC,CASSPRGGLEGYTF
TRBJ2-3,TRBV7-9,TRBD1,TGTGCCAGCAGCCCGTTACAGGGGGAGGTCACAGATACGCAGTATTTT,CASSPLQGEVTDTQYF
TRBJ2-1,TRBV27,TRBD2,TGTGCCAGCAGTTCTTGGACTAGCGGGAGGTATTCCAGCTCCTACAATGAGCAGTTCTTC,CASSSWTSGRYSSSYNEQFF
TRBJ2-2,TRBV10-1,.,TGCGCCAGCAGTGAGTTCCCCGCGGATTCGAACACCGGGGAGCTGTTTTTT,CASSEFPADSNTGELFF
TRBJ1-1,TRBV12-5,.,TGTGCTAGTGCCCTGGGGGGTTACACTGAAGCTTTCTTT,CASALGGYTEAFF
TRBJ2-1,TRBV5-4,TRBD2,TGTGCCAGCAGCTCGGGACTAGCGGGAGACAATGAGCAGTTCTTC,CASSSGLAGDNEQFF
TRBJ1-2,TRBV29-1,.,TGCAGCGTAAATCTGGGGTCACCAGGGGCACATGGCTACACCTTC,CSVNLGSPGAHGYTF
TRBJ1-2,TRBV13,.,TGTGCCAGCAGCAGAGGCTATGGCTACACCTTC,CASSRGYGYTF
TRBJ2-3,TRBV7-2,.,TGTGCCAGCAGCTTAGTGGCGGGTTCAGATACGCAGTATTTT,CASSLVAGSDTQYF
TRBJ1-5,TRBV7-8,TRBD1,TGTGCCAGCAGCATACAGGGGGCCAATCAGCCCCAGCATTTT,CASSIQGANQPQHF
TRBJ2-5,TRBV28,TRBD2,TGTGCCAGCAGTTTATTCTCTAGCGGGAGAGAGCAGTACTTC,CASSLFSSGREQYF
TRBJ2-1,TRBV19,.,TGTGCCAGTAGGGGACAATACAATGAGCAGTTCTTC,CASRGQYNEQFF
TRBJ2-2,TRBV7-9,.,TGTGCCAGCAGCTCTTGGACAGCGAACACCGGGGAGCTGTTTTTT,CASSSWTANTGELFF
TRBJ2-3,TRBV6-1,.,TGTGCCAGCAGTGAACAGGACAGCACCTTAAGCACAGATACGCAGTATTTT,CASSEQDSTLSTDTQYF
TRBJ1-4,TRBV11-2,TRBD1,TGTGCCAGCAGCCGGCTTGGGACAGGGATAACTAATGAAAAACTGTTTTTT,CASSRLGTGITNEKLFF
TRBJ1-2,TRBV6-5,.,TGTGCCAGCAGGAGTTCAGGGAAACTCGGCTACACCTTC,CASRSSGKLGYTF
TRBJ2-2,TRBV15,.,TGTGCCACCAGCAGATATAGACAAGTCACCGGGGAGCTGTTTTTT,CATSRYRQVTGELFF
TRBJ2-5,TRBV6-6,.,TGTGCCAGCAGTTACTGGAGTGAGACCCAGTACTTC,CASSYWSETQYF
TRBJ2-5,TRBV15,.,TGTGCCACCAGCAGAGGGCGGGAAGGGACCCAGTACTTC,CATSRGREGTQYF
TRBJ1-2,TRBV18,.,TGTGCCAGCTCACTACCACAGGGACATGGCTACACCTTC,CASSLPQGHGYTF
TRBJ2-7,TRBV5-6,.,TGTGCCAGCCACCGAGGACAGATTACCTACGAGCAGTACTTC,CASHRGQITYEQYF
TRBJ1-2,TRBV19,TRBD1,TGTGCCAGTAGTATACAGGGGGCGGACTATGGCTACACCTTC,CASSIQGADYGYTF
TRBJ2-7,TRBV19,.,TGTGCCAGTAGTAAAGACCGGGACACGAATTACGAGCAGTACTTC,CASSKDRDTNYEQYF
TRBJ1-2,TRBV7-2,.,TGTGCCAGCAGCCTGGACGGGATGAACTATGGCTACACCTTC,CASSLDGMNYGYTF
TRBJ2-1,TRBV15,TRBD2,TGTGCCACCGCGGCTAGCGGGAGCTCCTACAATGAGCAGTTCTTC,CATAASGSSYNEQFF
TRBJ2-4,TRBV5-6,.,TGTGCCAGCAGCTTGGGTTGGGGCAGTTCTAACATTCAGTACTTC,CASSLGWGSSNIQYF
TRBJ2-5,TRBV9,.,TGTGCCAGCAGCGTAGGTATGGGAGCACCGGGGGAGACCCAGTACTTC,CASSVGMGAPGETQYF
TRBJ2-1,TRBV6-5,.,TGTGCCAGCAGAGGAGGCGGCTCCTACAATGAGCAGTTCTTC,CASRGGGSYNEQFF